These 9 T cell receptor beta chains were sequenced from one sample in a study of metastatic and nonmetastatic thyroid tumors. Patients were all untreated before their thyroid surgery. TCRdb re-called the PCR reads via MiXCR. The sample lists over 45,000 clones, roughly a quarter occurring once. The sequencing sample was made of blood. All receptors come from a male donor with papillary thyroid cancer or a benign thyroid nodule (not recorded which). Some clones in this sample may be carry-over from other donors' samples.

This clone was seen many times. J is TRBJ1-1 and V is TRBV7-8, with unresolved D. V was trimmed by 5 bases and J by 4 bases, leaving 17 bases between them. CDR3 length: 15 residues. Germline CDR1 is SGHVS and CDR2 is FQNEAQ. CDR3 amino acids: CASSPRGVWGTEAFF. The DNA of the CDR3 is TGTGCCAGCAGCCCCCGTGGGGTCTGGGGCACTGAAGCTTTCTTT.

The sample holds a few counts of this clone. This chain uses TRBV10-3 with TRBJ2-5; TRBD2 matches at 13 bases. J gave up 3 bases and V 7 bases, and 5 bases lay outside the gene matches. The CDR3 spans 15 residues. Germline assignment: CDR1 ENHRY and CDR2 SYGVKD. In nucleotides, the CDR3 is TGTGCCATCACCCCCGGGACTAGCGGGGAAGAGACCCAGTACTTC. This sequence encodes CAITPGTSGEETQYF.

This clone was counted many times. V is TRBV5-1 and J is TRBJ2-3, with a tentative D call TRBD1 (5 bases). The V end lost 7 bases, the J end lost 1 base, and 10 bases lay between the germline ends. Germline V gives CDR1 SGHRS, CDR2 YFSETQ. CDR3 length: 13 amino acids. As DNA, the CDR3 is TGCGCCAGCGGTCCACAGGGCACAGATACGCAGTATTTT. Protein sequence: CASGPQGTDTQYF.

In this sample, this clone turned up many times. The CDR3 DNA is TGTGCCAGCAGCTCCTCGACTAGTGGGGAGCAGTACTTC. Translated: CASSSSTSGEQYF. The chain links TRBV11-3 to TRBJ2-7, with D perhaps TRBD2 (6 bases). This CDR3 spans 13 amino acids. Germline CDR1 and CDR2: SGHNT and YENEEA. V shed 4 bases and J shed 7 bases, with 14 bases lying between them.

This clone has ten or more counts. The genes are TRBV3-1 and TRBJ2-5, with D maybe TRBD2 (6 bases). This CDR3 comprises 14 residues. V lost 0 bases and J lost 7, with 12 bases in between. The germline V gene encodes CDR1 LGHDT and CDR2 YNNKEL (reference sequence). The CDR3 sequence is CASSQEGGGTTQYF. The CDR3 DNA sequence: TGTGCCAGCAGCCAAGAGGGGGGAGGAACGACCCAGTACTTC.

A few counts support this clone. The chain has TRBV19 and TRBJ2-1, with 10 bases aligning to TRBD1. This CDR3 spans 13 amino acids. Germline V gives CDR1 LNHDA, CDR2 SQIVND (reference sequence). V was pared by 7 bases and J by 10 bases, with 7 bases of the junction left unmatched. The CDR3 spells CASIRQGAGEQFF. In DNA form, the CDR3 reads TGTGCCAGTATCCGACAGGGGGCGGGAGAGCAGTTCTTC.

The V and J genes are TRBV4-1 and TRBJ1-5; D is unclear. Germline V lookup: CDR1 MGHRA, CDR2 YSYEKL. V gave up 0 bases and J gave up 3 bases, with 6 bases separating them. CDR3 length equals 14 residues. CDR3 bases: TGCGCCAGCAGCCAAGAAGGCTTCAATCAGCCCCAGCATTTT. It encodes CASSQEGFNQPQHF.

The rearrangement uses TRBV5-1 and TRBJ1-2; D perhaps matches TRBD1 (6 bases). In germline, CDR1 is SGHRS, CDR2 YFSETQ. CDR3 length: 15 residues. The V end lost 5 bases, the J end lost 4 bases, and 18 bases lay between the germline ends. DNA for the CDR3: TGCGCCAGCAGAGGTGGGACACTGAGTCGCTATGGCTACACCTTC. Translating gives CASRGGTLSRYGYTF.

This clone was found many times. The chain is built from TRBV2 and TRBJ1-1; the match to TRBD1 covers 8 bases. There are 13 residues in the CDR3. Germline V gives CDR1 SNHLY, CDR2 FYNNEI. Germline trimming cut 8 bases from V and 5 bases from J; bases unmatched to any gene: 7. CDR3 DNA sequence: TGTGCCAGCGCCCCTGACAGGGGAACTGAAGCTTTCTTT. This sequence encodes CASAPDRGTEAFF.